This entry lists 2 T cell receptor beta chains sequenced from one sample in a study of persistence of HIV-infected CD4 T cells. This nonspecific control used anti-CD3/anti-CD28 bead stimulation of CD4+ T cells. Sorting selected CD4+ T cells upregulating both CD40 ligand and CD69. Sequencing used immunoSEQ version 4 in survey mode. TCRdb's copy holds only in-frame clones and misses some; the assay was immunoSEQ multiplex PCR. The sample shows 35,000 to 55,000 clones, 90% to 95% of them seen only once. These TCRs' antigens remain unknown. Material: CD4+ T cells sorted from PBMCs after approximately 18-hour stimulation, obtained from a patient who received antiretroviral therapy. The receptors stem from an adult man with HIV who was CMV-seropositive.

V gene TRBV6-6 combines with J gene TRBJ2-7; D is unclear. Trimming left V 2 bases short and J 6 bases short, with 8 bases between. The CDR3 spans 12 residues. From germline, CDR1 is MNHNY and CDR2 SVGAGI (reference sequence). The CDR3 DNA is TGTGCCAGCAGTTACAGTCTCTCCGAGCAGTACTTC. Residues: CASSYSLSEQYF.

The CDR3 reads CASSLVWQGARNEQFF. CDR3 sequence (DNA): TGTGCCAGCAGTTTGGTATGGCAGGGGGCCCGCAATGAGCAGTTCTTC. The gene calls are TRBV27 and TRBJ2-1; TRBD1 aligns across 8 bases. Germline V lookup: CDR1 MNHEY, CDR2 SMNVEV (reference sequence). The CDR3 loop spans 16 amino acids. Trimming at V came to 3 bases and at J to 6 bases, leaving 10 bases not matched to a gene.